Detailed here is one T cell receptor beta chain. The target antigen is unknown. With 6 bases clipped from V and 9 bases from J, the junction kept 11 bases outside the gene matches. CDR1 is MNHEY, CDR2 SVGAGI, per germline. The CDR3 consists of 15 residues. This entry comes from a study of cytomegalovirus exposure and HLA in healthy donors. Study-wide results and caveats: Some V segments could not be told apart, so they were left out, TRBV6-2 and TRBV6-3 among them. In an earlier analysis, most TCR beta V segments were productive about 87% or about 30% of the time.

A multiplex PCR was run with 60 Vbeta primers and 13 Jbeta primers. The method was immunoSEQ multiplex PCR; TCRdb's version includes in-frame clones alone and lacks a portion of them. The sample yields about 120,000 clones, around four fifths seen once. The gene calls are TRBV6-5 and TRBJ1-6, with TRBD1 identical over 7 bases. The source of this sequence is a man younger than 30 in good health and CMV-seropositive. Sequenced: PBMCs. The CDR3 reads CASRGPGTEGSPLHF. The CDR3 DNA is TGTGCCAGCAGGGGTCCCGGGACAGAAGGTTCACCCCTCCACTTT.